The next 5 T cell receptor beta chains were all read from a single sample in a study of CD8 T cells in ankylosing spondylitis. Study-wide results and limits: For ankylosing spondylitis blood, a TCR beta motif of seven to nine highly homologous variants appeared characteristic.

These receptors are not linked to any known antigen. TCRdb reprocessed the 5' RACE reads with MiXCR, giving one entry per CDR3 protein. Altogether 390,000 or so distinct CDR3 sequences are present, approximately 20% being singletons, with the ten largest covering 15% to 20%. The sequencing sample was made of blood, either unsorted or a sorted T cell fraction (not recorded which). The receptors were gathered from a male donor with ankylosing spondylitis.

Only a few counts were recorded for this clonotype. The chain combines TRBV5-1 with TRBJ1-1; tentatively, D is TRBD1 (5 bases). The CDR3 sequence is 15 residues long. Per the germline V gene, CDR1 is SGHRS and CDR2 is YFSETQ. V was shortened by 0 bases and J by 2 bases, with 11 bases between the two germline ends. CDR3 nucleotide sequence: TGCGCCAGCAGCTTGGTTTATGGGGGTAACACTGAAGCTTTCTTT. Translated: CASSLVYGGNTEAFF.

This clonotype was seen once. At one of its ends the junction is not consistent with the germline gene, which may arise from a read error. The chain couples TRBV18 to TRBJ2-1; D not resolved. Per the germline V gene, CDR1 is KGHSH and CDR2 is LQKENI. The CDR3 runs to 13 residues. The CDR3 nucleotides read TGTGCCAGCTCAATTCGAAGTAACAATGAGAAGTTCTTC. Amino acid sequence: CASSIRSNNEKFF.

V and J are TRBV7-2 and TRBJ1-5; D gene unclear. The CDR3 spans 14 residues. V lost 2 bases, J lost 6 bases, and 11 bases lay in between. Germline V gives CDR1 SGHTA, CDR2 FQGNSA. CDR3 bases: TGTGCCAGCAGCTTAATTGGGAAGGCTCAGCCCCAGCATTTT. Protein sequence: CASSLIGKAQPQHF.

The rearrangement joins TRBV5-1 to TRBJ2-7; D not resolved. This CDR3 has 12 residues. Trimming left V 3 bases short and J 4 bases short, with 8 bases between. From germline, CDR1 is SGHRS and CDR2 YFSETQ. CDR3: CASSYDKYEQYF. As DNA, the CDR3 is TGCGCCAGCAGCTACGACAAATACGAGCAGTACTTC. Drawing the rest from reference TRBV5-1 and TRBJ2-7, the complete variable domain is KAGVTQTPRYLIKTRGQQVTLSCSPISGHRSVSWYQQTPGQGLQFLFEYFSETQRNKGNFPGRFSGRQFSNSRSEMNVSTLELGDSALYLCASSYDKYEQYFGPGTRLTVT.

The rearrangement joins TRBV11-1 to TRBJ2-1; the match to TRBD2 covers 7 bases. Germline V gene sequence: CDR1 SGHAT, CDR2 FQDESV (reference sequence). The CDR3 spans 18 residues. Trimming at V came to 5 bases and at J to 0 bases, leaving 13 bases not matched to a gene. The chain's CDR3 is CASSPGAGLFSSYNEQFF. DNA for the CDR3: TGTGCCAGCAGCCCAGGAGCGGGGCTATTTAGCTCCTACAATGAGCAGTTCTTC. Supplemented by reference TRBV11-1 and TRBJ2-1, the full variable domain reads EAEVAQSPRYKITEKSQAVAFWCDPISGHATLYWYRQILGQGPELLVQFQDESVVDDSQLPKDRFSAERLKGVDSTLKIQPAELGDSAMYLCASSPGAGLFSSYNEQFFGPGTRLTVL.